The rows below give T cell receptor beta chains drawn from one sample of a study of blood T cell repertoires in COVID-19. Profiling relied on immunoSEQ multiplex PCR, and the TCRdb table lists in-frame clones only, not all of them. Seen here are approximately 56,000 clones, roughly 89% observed once, and the top ten hold more than 40%. The sequenced sample consisted of peripheral blood. These receptors all stem from a woman in her fifties or sixties with COVID-19, enrolled during active disease. Both conserved end residues are trimmed from each CDR3. For some rows the clone size is stated as once, few or many, or as a class when expanded; others skip it.

TRBV5-4	14	TRBJ1-5	NA	ASSEGGGSYLQPQH
TRBV28	14	TRBJ1-4	once	ASSLPGGSGNEKLF
TRBV11-3	16	TRBJ2-6	once	ASSLDQEAVYGANVLT
TRBV27	13	TRBJ1-5	NA	ASSPSGPSNQPQH
TRBV6-5	14	TRBJ2-3	NA	ASSYSASGGPHTQY
TRBV27	13	TRBJ2-1	NA	ASRSGGPAYNEQF
TRBV6-5	13	TRBJ2-1	once	ASSWGGGSYNEQF
TRBV4-1	13	TRBJ2-7	NA	ASSQLKGDLYEQY
TRBV6-5	12	TRBJ1-2	few	ASSHTGNSYGYT
TRBV6-6	12	TRBJ1-6	NA	ASSYAGGTSPLH
TRBV14	18	TRBJ2-1	NA	ASSQLLSPGGTIADNEQF
TRBV28	13	TRBJ2-7	NA	ASSFVGQGFYEQY
TRBV5-1	14	TRBJ2-1	NA	ASSSIDREGYNEQF
TRBV27	14	TRBJ2-1	NA	ASSLGLAGGYNEQF
TRBV11-3	12	TRBJ1-3	NA	ASSLGASGNTIY
TRBV14	12	TRBJ2-1	NA	ASSQRTSSNEQF
TRBV5-1	16	TRBJ1-4	few	ASSLVAGARTTNEKLF
TRBV21-1	14	TRBJ2-7	NA	ASSKDGQGSSYEQY
TRBV5-1	12	TRBJ2-1	NA	ASSLTGTFNEQF
TRBV25-1	13	TRBJ2-7	NA	ASSEFKGTGTEQY
TRBV7-8	13	TRBJ2-1	NA	ASSSSPRRGNEQF
TRBV12-3/TRBV12-4	11	TRBJ1-4	NA	ATQGVGKGKLF
TRBV27	11	TRBJ1-6	NA	ASSYSRSSPLH
TRBV29-1	11	TRBJ1-2	NA	SVEVGTGYGYT
TRBV7-8	18	TRBJ2-7	NA	ASSRPGFGRGGRSWYEQY
TRBV12-5	13	TRBJ2-1	NA	ASGLGDFQGGEQF
TRBV18	15	TRBJ2-5	NA	ASSPSGRTVGQETQY
TRBV4-3	13	TRBJ2-5	NA	ASSQDKAVVETQY
TRBV30	14	TRBJ1-4	NA	AWSAGTGGINEKLF
TRBV6-2/TRBV6-3	11	TRBJ1-1	once	ASSYSFLAEAF
TRBV7-9	11	TRBJ2-2	NA	ASRGTGAGELF
TRBV10-2	14	TRBJ2-1	NA	ASSEGGTSGKNEQF
TRBV3-1/TRBV3-2	11	TRBJ1-1	NA	ASSPQGATEAF
TRBV9	13	TRBJ2-5	NA	ASSVDRGYQETQY
TRBV4-1	14	TRBJ1-1	NA	ASSPPRGQGAAEAF